Listed below are T cell receptor beta chains from one sample, sequenced in a study of cytomegalovirus exposure and HLA in healthy donors. Produced via immunoSEQ multiplex PCR; TCRdb's table is partial and in-frame only. The top ten hold more than 3% of the sample, which has about 190,000 clones, about four fifths seen once. The sequenced material came from PBMCs. All receptors derive from a man aged 35-49 years in good health and CMV-seropositive. CDR3s include the opening cysteine and the closing phenylalanine or tryptophan. Fields, in order: D gene, clone size, V gene, J gene, CDR3 protein, CDR3 DNA. D genes are given only for firm matches. Expanded clones get a size class; other rows say once, few or many, or leave the size out.

D: .
size: .
V: TRBV6-5
J: TRBJ1-1
CDR3: CASSYQGSDTEAFF
DNA: TGTGCCAGCAGTTATCAGGGGAGTGACACTGAAGCTTTCTTT

D: .
size: .
V: TRBV6-5
J: TRBJ1-2
CDR3: CASSRQGYYGYTF
DNA: TGTGCCAGCAGCCGCCAGGGATACTATGGCTACACCTTC

D: TRBD1
size: .
V: TRBV6-6
J: TRBJ1-1
CDR3: CASRTGTGNTEAFF
DNA: TGTGCCAGCAGGACCGGGACAGGGAACACTGAAGCTTTCTTT

D: TRBD2
size: .
V: TRBV6-5
J: TRBJ2-5
CDR3: CASTSSLAAQETQYF
DNA: TGTGCCAGCACCTCTTCGCTAGCGGCCCAAGAGACCCAGTACTTC

D: TRBD2
size: few
V: TRBV5-1
J: TRBJ2-7
CDR3: CASRGGRGGEYEQYF
DNA: TGCGCCAGCAGGGGAGGGCGCGGGGGGGAATACGAGCAGTACTTC

D: TRBD1
size: once
V: TRBV28
J: TRBJ2-2
CDR3: CASTLTGGGTGELFF
DNA: TGTGCCAGCACCCTGACAGGGGGAGGGACCGGGGAGCTGTTTTTT

D: TRBD2
size: .
V: TRBV11-2
J: TRBJ2-5
CDR3: CASSLRVAGGRETQYF
DNA: TGTGCCAGCAGCTTACGGGTAGCGGGGGGCCGGGAGACCCAGTACTTC

D: .
size: .
V: TRBV9
J: TRBJ2-1
CDR3: CASSPHELARYEQFF
DNA: TGTGCCAGCAGCCCCCACGAACTTGCGCGCTATGAGCAGTTCTTC

D: .
size: .
V: TRBV5-1
J: TRBJ1-1
CDR3: CASSYERINTEAFF
DNA: TGCGCCAGCAGCTACGAGAGAATCAACACTGAAGCTTTCTTT

D: .
size: .
V: TRBV6-1
J: TRBJ2-5
CDR3: CASSGNRGGQETQYF
DNA: TGTGCCAGCAGTGGAAACAGGGGAGGTCAAGAGACCCAGTACTTC

D: .
size: few
V: TRBV7-8
J: TRBJ2-3
CDR3: CASRPTAVGTDTQYF
DNA: TGTGCCAGCAGACCCACAGCGGTAGGCACAGATACGCAGTATTTT

D: TRBD1
size: .
V: TRBV18
J: TRBJ2-6
CDR3: CASSSPTGLAGANVLTF
DNA: TGTGCCAGCTCATCTCCGACAGGGTTGGCCGGGGCCAACGTCCTGACTTTC

D: .
size: .
V: TRBV7-2
J: TRBJ1-2
CDR3: CASSQAGEHNGYTF
DNA: TGTGCCAGCAGCCAGGCGGGGGAGCATAATGGCTACACCTTC

D: TRBD2
size: few
V: TRBV10-3
J: TRBJ2-1
CDR3: CAIRGGRGSYNEQFF
DNA: TGTGCCATCAGGGGGGGGAGGGGATCCTACAATGAGCAGTTCTTC

D: TRBD1
size: .
V: TRBV19
J: TRBJ1-5
CDR3: CASSRTGLQPQHF
DNA: TGTGCCAGTAGTAGGACAGGGTTACAGCCCCAGCATTTT

D: TRBD2
size: .
V: TRBV5-4
J: TRBJ2-7
CDR3: CASSPKVGLAGVHEQYF
DNA: TGTGCCAGCAGCCCAAAAGTGGGGCTAGCGGGAGTCCACGAGCAGTACTTC

D: TRBD1
size: once
V: TRBV2
J: TRBJ1-2
CDR3: CASKEMTGLYACGYTF
DNA: TGTGCCAGCAAAGAAATGACAGGGCTATATGCCTGTGGCTACACCTTC

D: TRBD1
size: .
V: TRBV6-1
J: TRBJ2-5
CDR3: CASRVGQGGETQYF
DNA: TGTGCCAGCCGAGTGGGACAGGGCGGGGAGACCCAGTACTTC

D: .
size: .
V: TRBV6-6
J: TRBJ1-5
CDR3: CASSYSSSLSNQPQHF
DNA: TGTGCCAGCAGTTACTCTTCCTCCCTTAGCAATCAGCCCCAGCATTTT

D: TRBD1
size: .
V: TRBV18
J: TRBJ1-4
CDR3: CASSPPGQGNEKLFF
DNA: TGTGCCAGCTCACCACCGGGACAGGGTAATGAAAAACTGTTTTTT

D: .
size: .
V: TRBV5-4
J: TRBJ2-7
CDR3: CASSALSGTAYEQYF
DNA: TGTGCCAGCAGCGCCCTAAGCGGAACAGCCTACGAGCAGTACTTC

D: TRBD1
size: .
V: TRBV9
J: TRBJ2-7
CDR3: CASSAGQGGSYEQYF
DNA: TGTGCCAGCAGCGCCGGACAGGGGGGTTCCTACGAGCAGTACTTC

D: TRBD1
size: .
V: TRBV29-1
J: TRBJ1-2
CDR3: CSVEISRGRYGYTF
DNA: TGCAGCGTTGAAATTAGCAGGGGGCGTTATGGCTACACCTTC

D: .
size: .
V: TRBV4-1
J: TRBJ2-1
CDR3: CASSSPGVAEQFF
DNA: TGCGCCAGCAGCTCACCTGGAGTAGCGGAGCAGTTCTTC

D: TRBD2
size: .
V: TRBV5-5
J: TRBJ2-7
CDR3: CASSLYRGDEQYF
DNA: TGTGCCAGCAGCTTGTACCGGGGGGACGAGCAGTACTTC

D: .
size: .
V: TRBV28
J: TRBJ2-7
CDR3: CASRKAGDYEQYF
DNA: TGTGCCAGCAGAAAAGCCGGGGACTACGAGCAGTACTTC

D: .
size: .
V: TRBV5-4
J: TRBJ2-5
CDR3: CASSFIGETQYF
DNA: TGTGCCAGCAGCTTTATCGGGGAGACCCAGTACTTC

D: TRBD1
size: .
V: TRBV25-1
J: TRBJ1-5
CDR3: CASSDSRQGNQPQHF
DNA: TGTGCCAGCAGTGACTCCCGACAGGGAAATCAGCCCCAGCATTTT

D: .
size: .
V: TRBV6-1
J: TRBJ2-7
CDR3: CASSDTGYGVEQYF
DNA: TGTGCCAGCAGTGATACAGGGTACGGGGTCGAGCAGTACTTC

D: .
size: .
V: TRBV5-6
J: TRBJ1-6
CDR3: CASSLANSPLHF
DNA: TGTGCCAGCAGCTTGGCGAATTCACCCCTCCACTTT

D: TRBD2
size: .
V: TRBV9
J: TRBJ2-3
CDR3: CASSVSGGRTDTQYF
DNA: TGTGCCAGCAGCGTATCGGGGGGGAGGACAGATACGCAGTATTTT